This TCR beta chain came from a study of control samples from healthy donors and cancer patients. Using immunoSEQ multiplex PCR, the repertoire was profiled, and TCRdb retains in-frame clones only, with some absent. The sample consists of about 100,000 clones, about 92% of them appearing once. V lost 2 bases and J lost 3; bases outside the gene matches: 7. This CDR3 is 16 amino acids long. Germline-derived CDR1 and CDR2 are MGHRA and YSYEKL. This clonotype originated in a man younger than 35 in good health. Sequenced sample: blood. J is TRBJ1-2 and V is TRBV4-1, with 9 positions matching TRBD1. CDR3 bases: TGCGCCAGCAGCCAAACAGGGGGCGCGTTCGACTATGGCTACACCTTC. It is translated as CASSQTGGAFDYGYTF.